Listed below are T cell receptor beta chains from one sample, sequenced in a study of beta chain features in type 1 diabetes. Libraries were prepared by immunoSEQ multiplex PCR; TCRdb keeps only in-frame clonotypes and omits some of them. The sample has 600,000 to 750,000 clones, around an eighth seen once; the top ten hold 0.095% to 0.15%. Sample: naive CD4+ T cells from blood. The receptors originated from a man aged 25 to 40 with type 1 diabetes. CDR3s include the opening cysteine and the closing phenylalanine or tryptophan. D genes are given only for firm matches. Size tells how often a clone was seen (once, few, many) or the class of an expanded clone, and some rows leave it out.

>14|TRBJ2-7|TRBD1|TRBV7-2|few
TGTGCCAGCAGCCGCGAAGGACAGGGCTACGAGCAGTACTTC
CASSREGQGYEQYF
>12|TRBJ2-7|.|TRBV29-1|few
TGCAGCGTTGAAGGATCCTCCTACGAGCAGTACTTC
CSVEGSSYEQYF
>14|TRBJ1-2|.|TRBV4-3|few
TGCGCCAGCAGCCAAACAGTGATAAACTATGGCTACACCTTC
CASSQTVINYGYTF
>14|TRBJ1-2|.|TRBV9|few
TGTGCCAGCAGCGTAGATCTGGGGAACTATGGCTACACCTTC
CASSVDLGNYGYTF
>13|TRBJ2-2|.|TRBV9|few
TGTGCCAGCAGCGTAGAGGGGACCGGGGAGCTGTTTTTT
CASSVEGTGELFF
>13|TRBJ1-1|.|TRBV15|.
TGTGCCACCAGCAGAGATACAGCCGCTGTAGCTTTCTTT
CATSRDTAAVAFF
>11|TRBJ2-3|.|TRBV9|few
TGTGCCAGCAGTTCGGAGGCAACGCAGTATTTT
CASSSEATQYF
>13|TRBJ1-6|.|TRBV2|few
TGTGCCAGCAGTGCTTCCTATAATTCACCCCTCCACTTT
CASSASYNSPLHF
>13|TRBJ2-2|TRBD2|TRBV6-5|.
TGTGCCAGCACGGCGGGGGGAACCGGGGAGCTGTTTTTT
CASTAGGTGELFF
>14|TRBJ2-7|TRBD1|TRBV28|.
TGTGCCAGCAGTTCACCGGGACAGGACTACGAGCAGTACTTC
CASSSPGQDYEQYF